This T cell receptor beta chain stems from a study of blood T cell repertoires in COVID-19. As for the study in general: Material from acute and convalescent COVID-19 was sourced from the United States, Italy and Spain.

Germline V gene lookup returns CDR1 SEHNR and CDR2 FQNEAQ (reference sequence). V lost 7 bases to trimming and J lost 6 bases, with 16 bases between them. CDR3 length: 15 amino acids. In the study's own analysis: Reference gene primer amplification gave nucleated cell count estimates. TCRdb's copy holds only in-frame clones and misses some; the assay was immunoSEQ multiplex PCR. V and J calls and clone size are copied from that table; D and trimming were computed from the DNA. The sample lists over 100,000 clones; around 80% were seen once. The sequencing input was peripheral blood. The V and J genes are TRBV7-9 and TRBJ1-6; tentatively, D is TRBD1 (6 bases). The clonotype was recovered from a woman in her seventies with acute or convalescent COVID-19. Written as DNA, the CDR3 is TGTGCCAGCACCCCTGATGGCAGGGGTAATTCACCCCTCCACTTT. Translated: CASTPDGRGNSPLHF. Using reference TRBV7-9 and TRBJ1-6 for the parts outside the CDR3, the full variable domain is DTGVSQNPRHKITKRGQNVTFRCDPISEHNRLYWYRQTLGQGPEFLTYFQNEAQLEKSRLLSDRFSAERPKGSFSTLEIQRTEQGDSAMYLCASTPDGRGNSPLHFGNGTRLTVT.